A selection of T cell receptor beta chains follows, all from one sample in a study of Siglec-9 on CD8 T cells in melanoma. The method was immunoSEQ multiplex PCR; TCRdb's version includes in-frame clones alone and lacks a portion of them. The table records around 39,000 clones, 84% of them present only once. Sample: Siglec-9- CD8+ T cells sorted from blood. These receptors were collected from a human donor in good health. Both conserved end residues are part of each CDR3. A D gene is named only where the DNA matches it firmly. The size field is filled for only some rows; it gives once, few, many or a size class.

CDR3 DNA: TGCGCCAGCAGTGCTCGCCTTAGCACAGATACGCAGTATTTT
CDR3 protein: CASSARLSTDTQYF
D gene: .
V gene: TRBV10-2
clone size: .
J gene: TRBJ2-3

CDR3 DNA: TGTGCCAGCAGCTACTCCCAACTAGCGGGGGGGTATAGAGAGACCCAGTACTTC
CDR3 protein: CASSYSQLAGGYRETQYF
D gene: TRBD2
V gene: TRBV13
clone size: .
J gene: TRBJ2-5

CDR3 DNA: TGTGCCAGCAGCGCCACTCCGGAAGGCAGGCCCCAGCATTTT
CDR3 protein: CASSATPEGRPQHF
D gene: .
V gene: TRBV6-5
clone size: few
J gene: TRBJ1-5

CDR3 DNA: TGTGCCACCCTTCCGGGGACAGTAACTGAAGCTTTCTTT
CDR3 protein: CATLPGTVTEAFF
D gene: TRBD1
V gene: TRBV7-9
clone size: .
J gene: TRBJ1-1

CDR3 DNA: TGTGCCAGCAGCGTCGTAGGGACTAGCGGGACCGGGGAGCTGTTTTTT
CDR3 protein: CASSVVGTSGTGELFF
D gene: TRBD2
V gene: TRBV11-3
clone size: .
J gene: TRBJ2-2

CDR3 DNA: TGTGCCAGCAGCTGGGCAGACAGGGGTGCCTCCTACGAGCAGTACTTC
CDR3 protein: CASSWADRGASYEQYF
D gene: TRBD1
V gene: TRBV7-8
clone size: few
J gene: TRBJ2-7

CDR3 DNA: TGTGCCAGCAGTTACTCACAGGGGGCGGGGGAGACCCAGTACTTC
CDR3 protein: CASSYSQGAGETQYF
D gene: TRBD1
V gene: TRBV6-5
clone size: once
J gene: TRBJ2-5

CDR3 DNA: TGTGCCAGCAGCTTAAGCAATAGCAATCAGCCCCAGCATTTT
CDR3 protein: CASSLSNSNQPQHF
D gene: .
V gene: TRBV7-9
clone size: .
J gene: TRBJ1-5

CDR3 DNA: TGTGCCAGCAGCCAACGGGGCGGAGAGTACGAGCAGTACTTC
CDR3 protein: CASSQRGGEYEQYF
D gene: .
V gene: TRBV27
clone size: .
J gene: TRBJ2-7

CDR3 DNA: TGTGCCAGCAGTTTAGAACAGGGCCGAATGAACACTGAAGCTTTCTTT
CDR3 protein: CASSLEQGRMNTEAFF
D gene: .
V gene: TRBV27
clone size: .
J gene: TRBJ1-1

CDR3 DNA: TGTGCCAGCAGCCCATTCCCTGGGAAGAACACCGGGGAGCTGTTTTTT
CDR3 protein: CASSPFPGKNTGELFF
D gene: .
V gene: TRBV11-3
clone size: .
J gene: TRBJ2-2

CDR3 DNA: TGTGCCAGCAGCCAAGAAATTGGAACAGGGGGGAACACTGAAGCTTTCTTT
CDR3 protein: CASSQEIGTGGNTEAFF
D gene: TRBD1
V gene: TRBV4-2
clone size: .
J gene: TRBJ1-1

CDR3 DNA: TGTGCCAGCAGCCCCGGCGAAGGCGATCAAGAGACCCAGTACTTC
CDR3 protein: CASSPGEGDQETQYF
D gene: .
V gene: TRBV6-6
clone size: few
J gene: TRBJ2-5

CDR3 DNA: TGTGCCAGCAGCGTAGTAGGGACAAGAAACTATGGCTACACCTTC
CDR3 protein: CASSVVGTRNYGYTF
D gene: .
V gene: TRBV9
clone size: .
J gene: TRBJ1-2

CDR3 DNA: TGTGCCAGCAGCGGAAACCCGGGACAGCCCCGCAATGAGCAGTTCTTC
CDR3 protein: CASSGNPGQPRNEQFF
D gene: TRBD1
V gene: TRBV11-1
clone size: .
J gene: TRBJ2-1

CDR3 DNA: TGCGCCAGCAGCCCCAGAGAGGGCGATGGACAAGCTTTCTTT
CDR3 protein: CASSPREGDGQAFF
D gene: .
V gene: TRBV4-1
clone size: .
J gene: TRBJ1-1

CDR3 DNA: TGTGCCAGCAGCTTAGGGTTCTCTGAAGCTTTCTTT
CDR3 protein: CASSLGFSEAFF
D gene: .
V gene: TRBV7-9
clone size: few
J gene: TRBJ1-1